This T cell receptor beta chain was sequenced for a study of blood T cell repertoires in COVID-19. Study-wide background: Samples representing acute and convalescent COVID-19 were sourced from the United States, Italy and Spain. Nucleic acid was either cDNA or gDNA, and it came from T cells, B-cell-depleted T cells, or PBMCs.

Authors' methods: Scientists estimated how many nucleated cells there were by amplifying reference gene primers. Generated by immunoSEQ multiplex PCR, the TCRdb table keeps only in-frame clones and is missing some. V, J and clone size were drawn from that table, and D and trimming were deduced from the DNA. The sample has hundreds of thousands of clones, roughly 86% seen once; the top ten hold roughly 1.9%. The sequence derives from a woman aged 25 to 45 who had recovered from COVID-19. The sequencing input was peripheral blood.

This CDR3 reads CASKSSGSGETQYF. In nucleotides, the CDR3 is TGTGCCAGCAAATCTAGCGGGAGTGGGGAGACCCAGTACTTC. The rearrangement uses TRBV28 and TRBJ2-5, with 10 bases aligning to TRBD2. The V and J ends lost 7 bases and 5 bases, in that order; junction bases with no gene match: 7. Germline values: CDR1 MDHEN, CDR2 SYDVKM. The CDR3 has 14 amino acids. The variable domain in full, completed from reference TRBV28 and TRBJ2-5, reads DVKVTQSSRYLVKRTGEKVFLECVQDMDHENMFWYRQDPGLGLRLIYFSYDVKMKEKGDIPEGYSVSREKKERFSLILESASTNQTSMYLCASKSSGSGETQYFGPGTRLLVL.